What follows are 27 T cell receptor beta chains derived from one specimen sequenced in a study of T cells after yellow fever vaccination. TCRdb redid the calling of the 5' RACE reads with MiXCR, one entry per CDR3 protein. The sample lists more than 80,000 distinct CDR3 sequences, roughly 5.8% occurring once. This specimen consisted of CD8+ T cells sorted from PBMCs, obtained 10 days after the yellow fever booster vaccination. The receptors come from a man younger than 35 who received the YFV17D yellow fever vaccine.

This clonotype has a count of ten or more. The chain carries TRBV20-1 and TRBJ2-1; TRBD2 aligns across 11 bases. Germline CDR1 reads DFQATT; CDR2 reads SNEGSKA (reference sequence). The CDR3 contains 15 residues. Losses at the gene ends were 1 base for V and 8 bases for J; bases not matched to a gene: 7. This CDR3 reads CSARGETSGVDEQFF. CDR3 nucleotides: TGCAGTGCTAGAGGGGAGACTAGCGGGGTCGATGAGCAGTTCTTC.

In its sample, this clonotype was seen many times. The V call is TRBV6-2 or TRBV6-3, the J call TRBJ2-7, with 7 bases lining up with TRBD1. J lost 6 bases, V lost 5 bases, and 4 bases had no gene match. Germline V lookup: CDR1 MNHEY, CDR2 SVGEGT. The CDR3 contains 12 residues. CDR3 loop: CASSPGTVEQYV. CDR3 bases: TGTGCCAGCAGTCCGGGGACAGTCGAGCAGTACGTC.

The rearrangement joins TRBV12-3 or TRBV12-4 to TRBJ2-7; maybe TRBD1 (5 bases). The CDR3 extends over 13 amino acids. The CDR3 nucleotides are TGTGCCAGCAGTCCCTGGGGCTCCTCCGAGCAGTACGTC. Amino acid sequence: CASSPWGSSEQYV.

The table lists this clonotype with a few counts. The chain couples TRBV2 to TRBJ2-3, with 8 nucleotides matching TRBD2. Germline V lookup: CDR1 SNHLY, CDR2 FYNNEI. The CDR3 extends over 14 amino acids. V shed 7 bases and J 6 bases; nucleotides not matched to a gene: 9. CDR3 in amino acids: CASTGAGTSDTQYF. CDR3 nucleotide sequence: TGTGCCAGCACCGGGGCCGGGACTAGTGATACGCAGTATTTT.

In this sample, this clonotype turned up many times. The V call is TRBV4-1, the J call TRBJ2-5; TRBD2 matches at 12 bases. The CDR3 length is 15 residues. Unmatched junction bases numbered 6, after V lost 5 bases and J lost 5 bases. In germline, CDR1 is MGHRA, CDR2 YSYEKL. The CDR3 spells CASSWTSGDGETQYF. As DNA, the CDR3 is TGCGCCAGCAGCTGGACTAGCGGGGATGGGGAGACCCAGTACTTC.

This clonotype was detected a few times. The chain carries TRBV4-1 and TRBJ2-1; TRBD1 matches at 10 bases. V dropped 4 bases and J dropped 7; count of bases not matched to a gene: 7. Germline CDR1 and CDR2: MGHRA and YSYEKL. This CDR3 region has 15 residues. The CDR3 DNA is TGCGCCAGCAGCCCTGGGACAGGGGAGCTGAATGAGCAGTTCTTC. This translates into CASSPGTGELNEQFF.

In its sample, this clonotype was seen a few times. This chain connects TRBV5-4 to TRBJ2-1; D unresolved. There are 12 residues in the CDR3. V shed 1 base and J shed 7 bases, with 6 bases lying between them. The V gene's germline CDR1 is SGHNT and CDR2 YYREEE (reference sequence). CDR3 loop: CASSLQLNEQFF. As DNA, the CDR3 is TGTGCCAGCAGCTTGCAGCTGAATGAGCAGTTCTTC.

The V call is TRBV4-1, the J call TRBJ2-6, with 14 positions matching TRBD2. Germline-derived CDR1 and CDR2 are MGHRA and YSYEKL. The CDR3 has 21 residues. With 1 base clipped from V and 1 base from J, the junction kept 9 bases outside the gene matches. Here the CDR3 DNA reads TGCGCCAGCAGCCAAGTTTTGGGGCGACTAGCGGGGGGGTCTGGGGCCAACGTCCTGACTTTC. Encoded protein: CASSQVLGRLAGGSGANVLTF.

V gene TRBV5-6 combines with J gene TRBJ1-5; no reliable D call. The CDR3 is 13 amino acids. Trimming left V 5 bases short and J 6 bases short, with 12 bases between. The V gene's germline CDR1 is SGHDT and CDR2 YYEEEE. The CDR3 nucleotides are TGTGCCAGCAGTCTTAGCGGGGTTCAGCCCCAGCATTTT. This sequence encodes CASSLSGVQPQHF.

This clonotype was seen more than once but under ten times. This chain joins TRBV5-6 and TRBJ1-1, with 8 positions matching TRBD1. Germline assignment: CDR1 SGHDT and CDR2 YYEEEE. The CDR3 totals 15 residues. V lost 3 bases, J lost 1 base, and 5 bases stayed unmatched. CDR3 nucleotide sequence: TGTGCCAGCAGCTCCAGGGGGCGGGGGAACACTGAAGCTTTCTTT. Its protein is CASSSRGRGNTEAFF. The variable domain in full, completed from reference TRBV5-6 and TRBJ1-1, reads DAGVTQSPTHLIKTRGQQVTLRCSPKSGHDTVSWYQQALGQGPQFIFQYYEEEERQRGNFPDRFSGHQFPNYSSELNVNALLLGDSALYLCASSSRGRGNTEAFFGQGTRLTVV.

This sequence joins TRBV4-1 and TRBJ2-1, with TRBD2 matching 8 bases. The germline V gene has CDR1 MGHRA and CDR2 YSYEKL. J gave up 2 bases and V 4 bases, and 4 bases lay outside the gene matches. This CDR3 has 15 residues. In nucleotides, the CDR3 is TGCGCCAGCAGCCCAGCGGGGGCCGCCTACAATGAGCAGTTCTTC. Translation: CASSPAGAAYNEQFF.

This sequence joins TRBV6-5 and TRBJ1-1; D gene ambiguous. Germline CDR1 reads MNHEY; CDR2 reads SVGAGI. The CDR3 extends over 11 amino acids. Trimming removed 7 bases from V and 6 bases from J, with 9 bases in between. The CDR3 loop reads CASMVNAEAFF. The CDR3 DNA follows: TGTGCCAGCATGGTCAACGCTGAAGCTTTCTTT.

This chain uses TRBV7-9 with TRBJ2-5; D is unresolved. V shed 2 bases and J shed 1 base, with 11 bases lying between them. In germline, CDR1 is SEHNR, CDR2 FQNEAQ (reference sequence). This CDR3 contains 15 residues. CDR3 amino acids: CASSLRFGSQETQYF. In DNA form, the CDR3 reads TGTGCCAGCAGCTTAAGGTTCGGTAGCCAAGAGACCCAGTACTTC.

The chain couples TRBV4-1 to TRBJ1-1; 7 bases line up with TRBD1. The CDR3 covers 15 residues. Germline values: CDR1 MGHRA, CDR2 YSYEKL. V lost 5 bases, J lost 2 bases, and 8 bases stayed unmatched. The CDR3 DNA sequence: TGCGCCAGCAGCAAACCGGGACAGCGCAACACTGAAGCTTTCTTT. This sequence encodes CASSKPGQRNTEAFF.

The table lists this clonotype with a few counts. J is TRBJ2-1 and V is TRBV7-8, with TRBD2 as a possible D gene (5 bases). The V and J ends lost 5 bases and 6 bases respectively, with 11 bases between them. The CDR3 extends over 13 amino acids. Per the germline V gene, CDR1 is SGHVS and CDR2 is FQNEAQ. Here the CDR3 DNA reads TGTGCCAGCAGCCGGAGGCCCTTCAATGAGCAGTTCTTC. This sequence encodes CASSRRPFNEQFF.

This clonotype was picked up a small number of times. V and J are TRBV7-9 and TRBJ2-3; 9 nucleotides align to TRBD1. Germline CDR1 SEHNR, CDR2 FQNEAQ (reference sequence). The junction had 4 bases not matched to a gene; V was cut back by 1 base and J by 2 bases. The length of the CDR3 is 16 residues. The CDR3 region has the DNA TGTGCCAGCAGCTTAGGGGACAGGGTGAACACAGATACGCAGTATTTT. Its translation: CASSLGDRVNTDTQYF.

This clonotype has more than one count but fewer than ten. The chain employs TRBV9 and TRBJ2-2; TRBD2 matches 7 bases. V lost 2 bases and J lost 5; bases outside the gene matches: 6. Germline assignment: CDR1 SGDLS and CDR2 YYNGEE. This CDR3 has 15 amino acids. The CDR3 loop is CASSVSGVWTGELFF. CDR3 nucleotides: TGTGCCAGCAGCGTGAGCGGGGTCTGGACCGGGGAGCTGTTTTTT.

The rearrangement joins TRBV24-1 to TRBJ2-2; no clear D gene. Germline CDR1 KGHDR, CDR2 SFDVKD. This CDR3 comprises 15 residues. V shed 0 bases and J shed 2 bases, with 6 bases lying between them. The CDR3 sequence is CATSDLKENTGELFF. The CDR3 DNA follows: TGTGCCACCAGTGATTTGAAGGAAAACACCGGGGAGCTGTTTTTT.

This clonotype showed up just a few times. The chain employs TRBV19 and TRBJ2-2; D might be TRBD2 (6 bases). Trimming shortened V by 4 bases and J by 3 bases, and 12 bases separated the two germline ends. Germline V lookup: CDR1 LNHDA, CDR2 SQIVND (reference sequence). There are 15 residues in the CDR3. This chain's CDR3 is CASSSTGGDTGELFF. For the CDR3, the DNA is TGTGCCAGTAGTAGTACGGGCGGGGACACCGGGGAGCTGTTTTTT.

This sequence joins TRBV7-9 and TRBJ1-1, with no clear D. CDR1 and CDR2 from the germline V gene are SEHNR and FQNEAQ (reference sequence). Trimming removed 5 bases at V and 3 bases at J, with 10 bases between. The CDR3 is made up of 13 amino acids. Written as DNA, the CDR3 is TGTGCCAGCAGCACTCAAGGATACACTGAAGCTTTCTTT. Protein: CASSTQGYTEAFF.

V usage is TRBV6-5 and J usage is TRBJ2-5; D is uncertain. Per the germline V gene, CDR1 is MNHEY and CDR2 is SVGAGI. The CDR3 consists of 14 residues. Trimming cost V 7 bases and J 4 bases, with 16 bases left between them. The CDR3 loop reads CASTYQAWGETQYF. The CDR3 DNA reads TGTGCCAGCACCTACCAGGCCTGGGGAGAGACCCAGTACTTC.

The sample holds a few counts of this clonotype. V and J are TRBV7-2 and TRBJ1-4; 10 bases line up with TRBD1. The V gene end was trimmed by 5 bases and the J gene end by 11 bases; junction bases not matched to a gene: 5. The germline gives CDR1 SGHTA, CDR2 FQGNSA. The CDR3 contains 13 residues. This CDR3 reads CASSLDRGYKLFF. As DNA, the CDR3 is TGTGCCAGCAGCCTGGACAGGGGGTATAAACTGTTTTTT.

The CDR3 reads CASSTGLAGYNTDTQYF. The CDR3 DNA follows: TGTGCCAGCAGCACGGGACTAGCGGGATATAACACAGATACGCAGTATTTT. The V gene is TRBV6-2 or TRBV6-3, the J gene TRBJ2-3; 13 bases are shared with TRBD2. CDR1 is MNHEY and CDR2 is SVGEGT in the germline V gene. V lost 6 bases, J lost 2 bases, and 8 bases stayed unmatched. The length of the CDR3 is 17 residues.

This clonotype was observed a handful of times. The rearrangement uses TRBV7-2 and TRBJ2-3, with 9 bases lining up with TRBD2. With V trimmed by 3 bases and J by 4 bases, 5 bases remained unmatched. The germline CDR1 and CDR2 sequences are SGHTA and FQGNSA. The CDR3 contains 15 residues. For the CDR3, the DNA is TGTGCCAGCAGCTTGGGCGGGGGGGCTCCAGATACGCAGTATTTT. The encoded protein is CASSLGGGAPDTQYF.

Ten or more counts support this clonotype. The gene calls are TRBV25-1 and TRBJ1-6; no definite D call. V was shortened by 2 bases and J by 1 base, with 6 bases between the two germline ends. The V gene's germline CDR1 is MGHDK and CDR2 SYGVNS. The CDR3 length is 15 residues. Here the CDR3 reads CASSEKDSYNSPLHF. DNA for the CDR3: TGTGCCAGCAGTGAAAAGGATTCCTATAATTCACCCCTCCACTTT. Drawing the rest from reference TRBV25-1 and TRBJ1-6, the complete variable domain is EADIYQTPRYLVIGTGKKITLECSQTMGHDKMYWYQQDPGMELHLIHYSYGVNSTEKGDLSSESTVSRIRTEHFPLTLESARPSHTSQYLCASSEKDSYNSPLHFGNGTRLTVT.

This clonotype was counted only a few times. The chain carries TRBV4-1 and TRBJ1-1; the match to TRBD1 covers 7 bases. Germline V gene lookup returns CDR1 MGHRA and CDR2 YSYEKL. The CDR3 runs 13 residues. Losses at the gene ends were 3 bases for V and 11 bases for J; bases not matched to a gene: 9. The CDR3 loop reads CASSHHTDRDAFF. The DNA for the CDR3 is TGCGCCAGCAGCCACCATACAGACAGGGACGCTTTCTTT.

The chain is built from TRBV28 and TRBJ2-3; 8 bases agree with TRBD2. V lost 7 bases, J lost 0 bases, and 18 bases stayed unmatched. The CDR3 is 19 residues long. Germline loops: CDR1 MDHEN, CDR2 SYDVKM. This CDR3 is CASTLDTPGGTSSTDTQYF. The CDR3 DNA reads TGTGCCAGCACCTTAGATACTCCGGGAGGGACAAGTAGCACAGATACGCAGTATTTT. The complete variable domain, with remaining parts taken from reference TRBV28 and TRBJ2-3, reads DVKVTQSSRYLVKRTGEKVFLECVQDMDHENMFWYRQDPGLGLRLIYFSYDVKMKEKGDIPEGYSVSREKKERFSLILESASTNQTSMYLCASTLDTPGGTSSTDTQYFGPGTRLTVL.